This TCR beta chain was captured in a study of T cell responses to AZD1222 COVID-19 vaccine (TCRdb year 2021). With regard to the full study: TCR sequencing was performed for over 230 trial participants, of whom 200 to 210 were given two doses of AZD1222 and around 25 were given two doses of MenACWY control vaccine. Trial participants were enrolled into age subgroups of 18-55, 56-69 and 70-plus years, which contained about 150, 27 and 61 TCR-sequenced participants, respectively. What the study reported, not specific to this receptor: Conclusions about previously exposed vaccinees were limited because only six AZD1222 recipients were SARS-CoV-2 seropositive at baseline. In the small 56-69-year group, the increase in depth fell short of significance, most likely because of low power. Participants were mostly white British and included more females than males, and it was suggested by the authors that clonal diversity may have been underestimated. Because no samples from the day 14 peak response were available, repertoires could be characterized only after the peak T cell response. Reportedly, almost half of the unique spike-specific TCRs recognized epitopes lying outside the regions that are mutated in the B.1.351 and B.1.1.7 variants. After two AZD1222 doses, both the breadth and the depth of spike-specific TCRs were significantly higher than at day 0 and than in MenACWY recipients. The whole spike protein was spanned by vaccine-associated CD4 TCRs, and dominant responses were seen in regions 160-218 and 743-854.

Read against the paper, the sample's time point label means: about 28 days (+/-7) after the second vaccine dose. AZD1222 recipients given second doses at about 4 weeks or at about 12 weeks were pooled, since spike-specific TCR depth and breadth were not found to differ between the two schedules. The vaccinee samples were drawn from two UK trials, COV001 and COV002, one of which was a single-blind randomized controlled phase 2/3 trial testing AZD1222 (ChAdOx1 nCoV-19) in healthy adults. For TCRbeta chain sequencing, PBMC samples were collected from trial participants at day 0 and at day 28 after the second dose. CDR1 and CDR2 are read off the germline V gene (reference sequence) as MNHEY and SMNVEV. Trimming leaves V shorter by 6 bases and J shorter by 6 bases, with the junction holding 7 bases beyond the gene matches. The CDR3 starts with the cysteine, ends with the phenylalanine, and has 15 residues. Kept here is only the CDR3 DNA, which spans 45 bases and is read in frame from base 1.

This clone was found a few times. This clone's antigen is unknown. No quality values exist for individual bases; no much larger clone is one base distant. The CDR3 regions of human TCRbeta chains were subjected to immunosequencing. The authors processed their data as follows. TCRs in the repertoires were compared against a reference library of SARS-CoV-2-specific TCRs that had been generated with the MIRA antigen-specificity platform. Breadth was defined as the fraction of unique TCRs that were SARS-CoV-2-associated. Depth was defined as the fraction of total T cells that were SARS-CoV-2-associated. Each spike-specific TCR was assigned to its reactive spike region and to a CD4 or CD8 class using the MIRA data. Log10-transformed breadth and depth values were compared by one-way ANOVA with Sidak's multiple comparisons tests. Entries here come from immuneACCESS through TCRdb and include only in-frame sequences with V and J called. Some clones fail to appear in such tables; in the studies checked, an unresolved V gene covers under half of the shortfall, and the cause of the remainder is unknown. For V, J and clone size, that table is used; D and trimming come from the DNA. This sample has 250,000 to 300,000 clones in its table, and about 94% of those were observed once. 0.5% to 0.7% of the sample is held by the ten biggest clonotypes.

Recombination connected TRBV27 to TRBJ2-1; 11 bases in between match TRBD1. This receptor was identified in an adult who received the AZD1222 COVID-19 vaccine. The sample in question was peripheral blood, obtained 28 days after the second AZD1222 dose. Here is the DNA: TGTGCCAGCAGCACCGGGACAGGGGGGTTCAATGAGCAGTTCTTC. This sequence encodes CASSTGTGGFNEQFF.